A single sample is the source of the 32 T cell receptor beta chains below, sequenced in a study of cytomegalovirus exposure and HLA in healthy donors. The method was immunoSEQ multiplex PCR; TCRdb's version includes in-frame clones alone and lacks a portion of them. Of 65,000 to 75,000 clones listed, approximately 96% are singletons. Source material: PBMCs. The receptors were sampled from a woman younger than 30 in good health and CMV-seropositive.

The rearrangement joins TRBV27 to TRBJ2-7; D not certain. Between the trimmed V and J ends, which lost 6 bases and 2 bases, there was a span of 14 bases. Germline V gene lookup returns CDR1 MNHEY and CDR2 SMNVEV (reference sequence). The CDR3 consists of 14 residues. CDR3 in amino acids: CASSPLESAYEQYF. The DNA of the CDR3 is TGTGCCAGCAGCCCCCTAGAGTCGGCCTACGAGCAGTACTTC.

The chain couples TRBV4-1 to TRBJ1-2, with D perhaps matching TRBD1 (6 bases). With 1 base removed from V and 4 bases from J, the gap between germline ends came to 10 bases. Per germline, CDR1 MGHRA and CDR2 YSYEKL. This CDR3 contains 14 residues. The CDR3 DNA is TGCGCCAGCAGCCAAGGACCAGGGGCCTATGGCTACACCTTC. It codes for CASSQGPGAYGYTF.

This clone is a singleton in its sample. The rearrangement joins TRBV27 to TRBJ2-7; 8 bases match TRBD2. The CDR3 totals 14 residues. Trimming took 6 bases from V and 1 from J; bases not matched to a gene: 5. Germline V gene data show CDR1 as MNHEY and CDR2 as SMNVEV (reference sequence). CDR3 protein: CASSEREQSYEQYF. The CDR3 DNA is TGTGCCAGCAGCGAGCGGGAGCAATCCTACGAGCAGTACTTC.

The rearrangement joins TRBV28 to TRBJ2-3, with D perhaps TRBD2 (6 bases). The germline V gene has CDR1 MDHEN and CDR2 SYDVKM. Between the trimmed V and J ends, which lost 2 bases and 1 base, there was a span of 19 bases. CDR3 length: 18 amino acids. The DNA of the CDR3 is TGTGCCAGCAGTTTAGTTTCTCTGTCGGCTAGCGGCACAGATACGCAGTATTTT. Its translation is CASSLVSLSASGTDTQYF.

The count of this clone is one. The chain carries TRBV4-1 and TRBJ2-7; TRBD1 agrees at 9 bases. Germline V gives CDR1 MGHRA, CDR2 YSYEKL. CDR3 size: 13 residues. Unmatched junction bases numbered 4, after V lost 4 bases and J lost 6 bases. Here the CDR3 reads CASSPRTGAEQYF. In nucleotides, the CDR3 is TGCGCCAGCAGCCCACGGACAGGGGCCGAGCAGTACTTC.

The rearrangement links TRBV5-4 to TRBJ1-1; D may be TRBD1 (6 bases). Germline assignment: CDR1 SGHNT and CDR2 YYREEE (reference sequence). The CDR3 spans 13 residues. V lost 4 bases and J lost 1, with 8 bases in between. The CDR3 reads CASSGTQNTEAFF. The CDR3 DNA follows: TGTGCCAGCAGCGGGACACAGAACACTGAAGCTTTCTTT.

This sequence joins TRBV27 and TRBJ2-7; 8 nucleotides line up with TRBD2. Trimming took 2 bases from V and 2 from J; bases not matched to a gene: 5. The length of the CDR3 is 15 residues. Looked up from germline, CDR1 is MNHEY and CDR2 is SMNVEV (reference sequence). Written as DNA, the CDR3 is TGTGCCAGCAGTTTACAAGGTAGCGGGACCTACGAGCAGTACTTC. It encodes CASSLQGSGTYEQYF.

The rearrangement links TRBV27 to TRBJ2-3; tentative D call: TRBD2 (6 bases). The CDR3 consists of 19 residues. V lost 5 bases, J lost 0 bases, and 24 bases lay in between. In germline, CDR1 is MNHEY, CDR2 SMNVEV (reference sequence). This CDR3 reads CASSKVSLAGWDSTDTQYF. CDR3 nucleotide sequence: TGTGCCAGCAGTAAGGTGTCGCTCGCGGGATGGGATAGCACAGATACGCAGTATTTT.

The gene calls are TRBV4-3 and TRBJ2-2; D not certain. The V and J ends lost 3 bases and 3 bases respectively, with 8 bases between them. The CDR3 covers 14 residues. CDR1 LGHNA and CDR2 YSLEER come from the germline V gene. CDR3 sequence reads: CASSQAQYTGELFF. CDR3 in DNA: TGCGCCAGCAGCCAGGCACAGTACACCGGGGAGCTGTTTTTT.

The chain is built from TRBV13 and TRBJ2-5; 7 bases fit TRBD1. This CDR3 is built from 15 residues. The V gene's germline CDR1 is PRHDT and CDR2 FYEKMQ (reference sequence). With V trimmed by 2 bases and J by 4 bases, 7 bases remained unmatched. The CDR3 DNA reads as TGTGCCAGCAGCTTAATGGCACAGGGGCTAGAGACCCAGTACTTC. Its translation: CASSLMAQGLETQYF.

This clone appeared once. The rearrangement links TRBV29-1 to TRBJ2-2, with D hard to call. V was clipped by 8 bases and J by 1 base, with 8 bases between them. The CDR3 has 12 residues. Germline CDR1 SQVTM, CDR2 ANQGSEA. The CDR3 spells CSSGGNTGELFF. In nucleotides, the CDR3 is TGCAGCTCCGGCGGGAACACCGGGGAGCTGTTTTTT.

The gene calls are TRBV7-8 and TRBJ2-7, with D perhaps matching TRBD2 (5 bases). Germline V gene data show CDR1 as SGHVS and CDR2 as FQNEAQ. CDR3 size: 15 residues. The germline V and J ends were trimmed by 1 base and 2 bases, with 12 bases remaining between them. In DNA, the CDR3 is TGTGCCAGCAGCTTAGTTAGCGAGGCGACCTACGAGCAGTACTTC. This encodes CASSLVSEATYEQYF.

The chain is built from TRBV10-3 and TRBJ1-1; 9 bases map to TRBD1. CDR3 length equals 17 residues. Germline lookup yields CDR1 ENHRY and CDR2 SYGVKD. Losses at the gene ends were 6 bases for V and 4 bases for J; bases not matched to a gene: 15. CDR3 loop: CAISDHFTGTGPTEAFF. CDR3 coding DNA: TGTGCCATCAGCGACCATTTCACCGGGACAGGGCCCACTGAAGCTTTCTTT.

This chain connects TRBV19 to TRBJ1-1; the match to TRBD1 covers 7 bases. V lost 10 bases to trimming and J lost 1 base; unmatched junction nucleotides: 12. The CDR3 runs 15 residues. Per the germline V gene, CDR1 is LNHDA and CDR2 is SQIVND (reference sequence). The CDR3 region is CATTRQGKRNTEAFF. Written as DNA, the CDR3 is TGTGCCACTACTAGACAGGGCAAGAGGAACACTGAAGCTTTCTTT.

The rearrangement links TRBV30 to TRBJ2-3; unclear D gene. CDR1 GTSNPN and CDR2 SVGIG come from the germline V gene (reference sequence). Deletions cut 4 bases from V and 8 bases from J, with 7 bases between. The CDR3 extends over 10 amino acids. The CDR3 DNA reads TGTGCCTGGAAACGAGTTACGCAGTATTTT. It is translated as CAWKRVTQYF.

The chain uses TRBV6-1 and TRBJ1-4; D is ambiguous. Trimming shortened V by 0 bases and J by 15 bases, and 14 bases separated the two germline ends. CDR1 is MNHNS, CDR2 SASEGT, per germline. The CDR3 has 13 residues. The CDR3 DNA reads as TGTGCCAGCAGTGAAGCTAATAGGCGGTTGATGTTTTTT. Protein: CASSEANRRLMFF.

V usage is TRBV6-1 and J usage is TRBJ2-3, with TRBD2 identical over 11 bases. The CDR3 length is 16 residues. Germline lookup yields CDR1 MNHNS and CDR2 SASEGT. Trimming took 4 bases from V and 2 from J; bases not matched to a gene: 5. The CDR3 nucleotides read TGTGCCAGCAGTGCTCTAGCGGGAGGCCTCACAGATACGCAGTATTTT. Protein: CASSALAGGLTDTQYF.

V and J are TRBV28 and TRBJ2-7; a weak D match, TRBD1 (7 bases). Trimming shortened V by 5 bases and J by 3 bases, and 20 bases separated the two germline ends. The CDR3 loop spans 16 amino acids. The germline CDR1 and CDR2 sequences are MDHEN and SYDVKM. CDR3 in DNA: TGTGCCAGCAGTGGGACTTGGACAGGAATGCACTACGAGCAGTACTTC. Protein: CASSGTWTGMHYEQYF.

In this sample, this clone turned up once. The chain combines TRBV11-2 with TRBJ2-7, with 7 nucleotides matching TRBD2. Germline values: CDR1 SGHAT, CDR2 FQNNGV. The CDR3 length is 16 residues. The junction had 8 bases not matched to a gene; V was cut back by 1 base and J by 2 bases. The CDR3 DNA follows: TGTGCCAGCAGCTTAGGGGGGGGGTTAAAAACCTACGAGCAGTACTTC. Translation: CASSLGGGLKTYEQYF.

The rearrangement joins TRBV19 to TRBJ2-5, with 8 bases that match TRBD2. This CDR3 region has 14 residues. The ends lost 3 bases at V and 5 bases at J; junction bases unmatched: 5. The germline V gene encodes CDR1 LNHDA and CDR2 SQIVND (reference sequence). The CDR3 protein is CASSIDGGGETQYF. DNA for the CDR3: TGTGCCAGTAGTATCGACGGCGGGGGGGAGACCCAGTACTTC.

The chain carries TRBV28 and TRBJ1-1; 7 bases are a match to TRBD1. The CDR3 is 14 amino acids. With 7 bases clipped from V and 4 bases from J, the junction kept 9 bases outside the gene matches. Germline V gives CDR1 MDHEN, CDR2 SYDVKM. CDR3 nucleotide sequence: TGTGCCAGCATTCCCACAGGGGAGAGCACTGAAGCTTTCTTT. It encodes CASIPTGESTEAFF.

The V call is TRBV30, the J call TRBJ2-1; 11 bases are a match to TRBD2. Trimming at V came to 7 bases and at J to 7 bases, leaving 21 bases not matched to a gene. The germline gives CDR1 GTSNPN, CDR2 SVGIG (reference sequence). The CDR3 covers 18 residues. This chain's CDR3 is CALERKLAGVSYLNEQFF. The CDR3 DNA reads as TGTGCCTTAGAAAGGAAACTAGCGGGAGTTTCCTACCTAAATGAGCAGTTCTTC.

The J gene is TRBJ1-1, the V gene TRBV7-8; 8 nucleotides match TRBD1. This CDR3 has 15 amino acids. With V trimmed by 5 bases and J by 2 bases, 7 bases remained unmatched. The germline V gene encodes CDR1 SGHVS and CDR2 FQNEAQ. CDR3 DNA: TGTGCCAGCAGCCGCAGGGGGCCGATTAACACTGAAGCTTTCTTT. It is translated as CASSRRGPINTEAFF.

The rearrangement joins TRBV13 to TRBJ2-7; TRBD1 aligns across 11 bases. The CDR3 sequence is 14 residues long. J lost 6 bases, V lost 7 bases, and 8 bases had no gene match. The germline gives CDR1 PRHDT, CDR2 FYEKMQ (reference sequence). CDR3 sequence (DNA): TGTGCCAGCACCCTAGGACAGGGGGCTTTCGAGCAGTACTTC. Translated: CASTLGQGAFEQYF.

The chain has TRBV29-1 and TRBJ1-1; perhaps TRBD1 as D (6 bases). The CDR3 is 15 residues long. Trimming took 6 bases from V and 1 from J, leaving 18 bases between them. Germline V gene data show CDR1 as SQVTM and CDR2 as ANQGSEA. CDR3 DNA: TGCAGCGTGAGGGGGGGGCTTAGGGGGAACACTGAAGCTTTCTTT. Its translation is CSVRGGLRGNTEAFF.

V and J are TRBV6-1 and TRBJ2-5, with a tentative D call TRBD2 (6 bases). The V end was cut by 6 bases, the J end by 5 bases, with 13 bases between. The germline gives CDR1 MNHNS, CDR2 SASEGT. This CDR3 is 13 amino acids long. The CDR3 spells CASRGLAGETQYF. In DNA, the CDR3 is TGTGCCAGCAGGGGACTCGCTGGGGAGACCCAGTACTTC.

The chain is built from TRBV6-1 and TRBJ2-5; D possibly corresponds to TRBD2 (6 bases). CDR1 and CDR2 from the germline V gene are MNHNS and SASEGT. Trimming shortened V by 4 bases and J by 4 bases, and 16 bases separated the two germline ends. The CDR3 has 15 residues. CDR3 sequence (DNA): TGTGCCAGCAGTGCTGGGTGGGACTTCAGAGAGACCCAGTACTTC. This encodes CASSAGWDFRETQYF.

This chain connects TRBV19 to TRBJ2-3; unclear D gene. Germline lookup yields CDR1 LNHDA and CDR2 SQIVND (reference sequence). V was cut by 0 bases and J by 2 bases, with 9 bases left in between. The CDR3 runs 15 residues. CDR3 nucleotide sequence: TGTGCCAGTAGTATAGACCTTGAGGACACAGATACGCAGTATTTT. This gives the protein CASSIDLEDTDTQYF. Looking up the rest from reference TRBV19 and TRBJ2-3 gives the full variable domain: DGGITQSPKYLFRKEGQNVTLSCEQNLNHDAMYWYRQDPGQGLRLIYYSQIVNDFQKGDIAEGYSVSREKKESFPLTVTSAQKNPTAFYLCASSIDLEDTDTQYFGPGTRLTVL.

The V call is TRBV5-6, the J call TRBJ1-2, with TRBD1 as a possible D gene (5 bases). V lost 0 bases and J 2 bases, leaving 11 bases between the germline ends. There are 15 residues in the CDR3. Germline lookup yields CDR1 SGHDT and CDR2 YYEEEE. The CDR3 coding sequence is TGTGCCAGCAGCTTGGGGTCAGGGATGAACTATGGCTACACCTTC. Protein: CASSLGSGMNYGYTF.

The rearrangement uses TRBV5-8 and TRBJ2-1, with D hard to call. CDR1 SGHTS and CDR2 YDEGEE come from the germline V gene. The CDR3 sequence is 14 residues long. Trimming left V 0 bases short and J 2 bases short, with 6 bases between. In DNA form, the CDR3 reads TGTGCCAGCAGCTTGGGGCAGGCCTACAATGAGCAGTTCTTC. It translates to CASSLGQAYNEQFF. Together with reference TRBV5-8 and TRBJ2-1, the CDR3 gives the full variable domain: EAGVTQSPTHLIKTRGQQATLRCSPISGHTSVYWYQQALGLGLQFLLWYDEGEERNRGNFPPRFSGRQFPNYSSELNVNALELEDSALYLCASSLGQAYNEQFFGPGTRLTVL.

The CDR3 sequence: CAWSPPGQRTEAFF. The CDR3 DNA is TGTGCCTGGAGTCCCCCAGGGCAACGAACTGAAGCTTTCTTT. The genes are TRBV30 and TRBJ1-1, with D possibly matching TRBD1 (5 bases). CDR1 GTSNPN and CDR2 SVGIG come from the germline V gene (reference sequence). V dropped 2 bases and J dropped 5 bases, with 15 bases sitting between them. The CDR3 totals 14 residues.

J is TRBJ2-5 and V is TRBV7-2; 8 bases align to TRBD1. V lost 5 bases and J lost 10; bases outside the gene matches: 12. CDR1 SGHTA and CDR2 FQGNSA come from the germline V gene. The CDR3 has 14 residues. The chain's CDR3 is CASSHRDRPRDQYF. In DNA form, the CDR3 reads TGTGCCAGCAGCCATCGGGACAGGCCCAGGGACCAGTACTTC.